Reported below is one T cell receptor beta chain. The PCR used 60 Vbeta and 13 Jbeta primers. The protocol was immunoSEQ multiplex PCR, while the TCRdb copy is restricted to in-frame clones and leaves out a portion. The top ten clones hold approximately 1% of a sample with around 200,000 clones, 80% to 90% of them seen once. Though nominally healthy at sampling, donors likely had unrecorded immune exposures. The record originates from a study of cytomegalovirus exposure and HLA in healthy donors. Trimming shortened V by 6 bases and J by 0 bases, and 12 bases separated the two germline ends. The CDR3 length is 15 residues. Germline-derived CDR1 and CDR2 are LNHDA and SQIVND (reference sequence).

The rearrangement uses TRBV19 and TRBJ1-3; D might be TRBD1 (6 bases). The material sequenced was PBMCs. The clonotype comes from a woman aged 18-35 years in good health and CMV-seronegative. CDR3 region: CASRKDRRSGNTIYF. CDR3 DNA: TGTGCCAGTAGGAAAGACAGGCGCTCTGGAAACACCATATATTTT.